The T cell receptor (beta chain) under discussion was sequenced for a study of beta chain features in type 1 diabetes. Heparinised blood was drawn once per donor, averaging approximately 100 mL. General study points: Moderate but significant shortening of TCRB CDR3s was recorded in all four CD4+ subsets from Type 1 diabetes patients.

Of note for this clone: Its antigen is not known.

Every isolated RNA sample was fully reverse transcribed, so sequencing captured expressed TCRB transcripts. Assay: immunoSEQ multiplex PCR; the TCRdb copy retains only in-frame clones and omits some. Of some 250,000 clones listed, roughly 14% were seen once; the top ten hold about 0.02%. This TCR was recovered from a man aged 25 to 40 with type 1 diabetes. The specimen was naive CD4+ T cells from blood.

The CDR3 spells CASSLQGLAQETQYF. CDR3 bases: TGTGCCAGCAGCTTACAGGGACTAGCGCAAGAGACCCAGTACTTC. This chain connects TRBV11-3 to TRBJ2-5; 10 nucleotides line up with TRBD2. The CDR3 is 15 amino acids. V gave up 2 bases and J gave up 2 bases; unmatched junction bases: 2. The germline gives CDR1 SGHNT, CDR2 YENEEA.